The 6 T cell receptor beta chains presented below share a single source sample, sequenced in a study of response to subunit inactivated influenza vaccine. TCRdb independently ran MiXCR on the RT-PCR reads; one entry per CDR3 protein. The sample has hundreds of thousands of distinct CDR3 sequences; over 25% are singletons. The sample in question was CD4+ T cells sorted from PBMCs, obtained approximately 5 days after vaccination. Source of these receptors: a man over 45 who received an inactivated influenza vaccine.

This clonotype was picked up a small number of times. As DNA, the CDR3 is TGCAGTGCTAGGGTACCGGGGACCTCGTACGAGCAGTACTTC. It is translated as CSARVPGTSYEQYF. The V gene is TRBV20-1, the J gene TRBJ2-7; D tentatively fits TRBD1 or TRBD2 (5 bases each). Germline V gene sequence: CDR1 DFQATT, CDR2 SNEGSKA (reference sequence). The CDR3 spans 14 residues. Trimming took off 3 bases at V and 4 bases at J, with 16 bases between the two ends.

This clonotype was observed a handful of times. The chain links TRBV5-4 to TRBJ2-7; the D gene is possibly TRBD2 (5 bases). Germline values: CDR1 SGHNT, CDR2 YYREEE (reference sequence). There are 15 residues in the CDR3. Trimming left V 0 bases short and J 7 bases short, with 17 bases between. The DNA for the CDR3 is TGTGCCAGCAGCTTGGTGATGGGCCTCTCGGGGGAGCAGTACTTC. Protein: CASSLVMGLSGEQYF.

This clonotype was seen a few times. V usage is TRBV10-3 and J usage is TRBJ1-2; D not certain. The germline V gene has CDR1 ENHRY and CDR2 SYGVKD. The CDR3 covers 14 residues. V lost 0 bases to trimming and J lost 4 bases, with 9 bases between them. The CDR3 loop reads CAISESGDIYGYTF. The CDR3 DNA sequence: TGTGCCATCAGTGAGTCGGGAGACATCTATGGCTACACCTTC.

The chain carries TRBV20-1 and TRBJ2-5; D is ambiguous. Germline V gene data show CDR1 as DFQATT and CDR2 as SNEGSKA (reference sequence). V lost 0 bases and J lost 0, with 8 bases in between. The CDR3 extends over 14 amino acids. In DNA form, the CDR3 reads TGCAGTGCTAGAGATTCATTGAACCAAGAGACCCAGTACTTC. This encodes CSARDSLNQETQYF.

In its sample, this clonotype was seen a few times. The chain recombines TRBV20-1 with TRBJ2-1, with TRBD2 matching over 12 bases. Germline V CDR1 and CDR2: DFQATT, SNEGSKA (reference sequence). The CDR3 loop spans 16 amino acids. The ends lost 5 bases at V and 1 base at J; junction bases unmatched: 6. CDR3 loop: CSARGLAGLSYNEQFF. Here the CDR3 DNA reads TGCAGTGCTCGCGGACTAGCGGGATTGTCCTACAATGAGCAGTTCTTC.

For the CDR3, the DNA is TGTGCCAGCAGTTACGGGAGCTTATACAATGAGCAGTTCTTC. Protein: CASSYGSLYNEQFF. This chain joins TRBV6-2 or TRBV6-3 and TRBJ2-1, with D tentatively TRBD2 (5 bases). The ends were cut back, 2 bases at V and 4 bases at J, with 9 bases in the middle. This CDR3 is 14 amino acids long. Germline CDR1 is MNHEY and CDR2 is SVGEGT.